This T cell receptor (beta chain) is drawn from a study of T cell repertoires in cytomegalovirus infection. Study overall: Newly reported HLA-C-restricted and thoroughly characterized HLA-B-restricted CMV epitopes were employed. Matching HLA type, along with CMV infection, was indicated by public TCR beta signatures. Whole-study findings and limits: Dominant in the ex vivo response were TCR beta clonotypes restricted by HLA-C and specific for CMV. Frequencies of public TCR beta families were cumulated, and this identified carriers of CMV plus the relevant HLA.

CDR3 size: 15 residues. Trimming took off 8 bases at V and 4 bases at J, with 19 bases between the two ends. A note on this clonotype: The antigen remains undetermined.

Using its own MiXCR run on the reads, TCRdb lists one record per CDR3 protein. The data hold around 800,000 distinct CDR3 sequences, with around a third observed a single time. The chain recombines TRBV12-3 or TRBV12-4 with TRBJ2-3; either TRBD1 or TRBD2 may fit D (5 bases each). The sample in question was cultured CD8+ T cells from PBMCs, obtained from culture after CMV antigen stimulation. This TCR derives from a human donor in good health (CMV status not recorded). Some clones in this sample may be carry-over from other donors' samples. CDR3 sequence: CASFKRGLQADTQYF. The CDR3 DNA reads TGTGCCAGCTTTAAACGGGGCCTACAGGCAGATACGCAGTATTTT.